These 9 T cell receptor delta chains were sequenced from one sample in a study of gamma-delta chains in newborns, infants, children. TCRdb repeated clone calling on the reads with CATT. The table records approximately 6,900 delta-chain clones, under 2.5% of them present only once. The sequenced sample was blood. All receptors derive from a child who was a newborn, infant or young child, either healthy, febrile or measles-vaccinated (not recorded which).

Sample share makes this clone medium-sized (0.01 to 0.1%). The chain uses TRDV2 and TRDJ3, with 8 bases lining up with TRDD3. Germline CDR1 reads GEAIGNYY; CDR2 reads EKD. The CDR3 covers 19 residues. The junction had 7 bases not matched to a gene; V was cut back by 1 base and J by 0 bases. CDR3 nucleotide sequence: TGTGCCTGTGACACTCCTGGGGGACATCCCTCCTGGGACACCCGACAGATGTTTTTC. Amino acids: CACDTPGGHPSWDTRQMFF.

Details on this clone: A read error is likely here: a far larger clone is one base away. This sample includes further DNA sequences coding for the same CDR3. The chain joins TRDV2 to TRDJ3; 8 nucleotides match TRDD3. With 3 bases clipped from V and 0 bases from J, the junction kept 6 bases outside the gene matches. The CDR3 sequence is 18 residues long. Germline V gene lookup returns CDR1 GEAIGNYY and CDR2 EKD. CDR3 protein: CACDATGGSSWDTRQMFF. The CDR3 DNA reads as TGTGCCTGTGACGCCACTGGGGGCTCCTCCTGGGACACCCGACAGATGTTTTTC.

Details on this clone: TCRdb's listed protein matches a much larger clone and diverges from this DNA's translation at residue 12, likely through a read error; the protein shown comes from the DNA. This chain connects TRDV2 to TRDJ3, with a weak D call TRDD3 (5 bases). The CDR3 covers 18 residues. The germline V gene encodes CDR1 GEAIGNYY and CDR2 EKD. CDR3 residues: CACDTGSGDSWETRQMFF. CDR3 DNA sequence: TGTGCCTGTGACACCGGAAGTGGGGACTCCTGGGAAACCCGACAGATGTTTTTC.

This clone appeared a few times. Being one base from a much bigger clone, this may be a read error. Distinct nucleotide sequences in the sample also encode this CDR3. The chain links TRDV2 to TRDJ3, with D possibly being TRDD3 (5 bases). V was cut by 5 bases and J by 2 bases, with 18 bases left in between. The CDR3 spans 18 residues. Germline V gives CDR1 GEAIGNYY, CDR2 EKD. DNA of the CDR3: TGTGCCTGTGGCCCCCGCGAGGGATTCCCCTGGGACACCCGACAGATGTTTTTC. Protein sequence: CACGPREGFPWDTRQMFF.

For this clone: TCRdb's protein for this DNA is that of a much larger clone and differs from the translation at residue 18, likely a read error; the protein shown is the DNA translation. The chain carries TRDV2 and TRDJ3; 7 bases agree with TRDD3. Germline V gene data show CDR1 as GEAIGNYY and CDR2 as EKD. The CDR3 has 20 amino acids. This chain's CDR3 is CACDSTGDPRNSWDTRQVFF. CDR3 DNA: TGTGCCTGTGACAGTACTGGGGATCCCCGAAACTCCTGGGACACCCGACAGGTGTTTTTC.

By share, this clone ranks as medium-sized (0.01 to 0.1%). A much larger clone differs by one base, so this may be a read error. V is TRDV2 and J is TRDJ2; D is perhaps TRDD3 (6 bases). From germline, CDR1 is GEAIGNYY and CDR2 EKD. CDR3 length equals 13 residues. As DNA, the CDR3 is TGTGCCTGTGGCACCTGGGGGACAGCACAACTCTTCTTT. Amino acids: CACGTWGTAQLFF.

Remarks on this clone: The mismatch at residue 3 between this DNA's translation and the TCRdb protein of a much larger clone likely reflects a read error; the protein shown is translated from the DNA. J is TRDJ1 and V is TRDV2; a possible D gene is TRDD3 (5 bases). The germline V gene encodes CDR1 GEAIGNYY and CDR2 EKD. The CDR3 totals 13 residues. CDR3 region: CASDTWDTDKLIF. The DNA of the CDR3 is TGTGCCAGTGACACCTGGGATACCGATAAACTCATCTTT.

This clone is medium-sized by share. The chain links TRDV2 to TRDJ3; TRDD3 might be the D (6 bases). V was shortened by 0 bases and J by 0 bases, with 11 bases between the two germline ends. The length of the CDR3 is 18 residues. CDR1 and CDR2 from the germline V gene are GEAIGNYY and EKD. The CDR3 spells CACDTWGLGSWDTRQMFF. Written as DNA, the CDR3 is TGTGCCTGTGACACCTGGGGGCTGGGCTCCTGGGACACCCGACAGATGTTTTTC.

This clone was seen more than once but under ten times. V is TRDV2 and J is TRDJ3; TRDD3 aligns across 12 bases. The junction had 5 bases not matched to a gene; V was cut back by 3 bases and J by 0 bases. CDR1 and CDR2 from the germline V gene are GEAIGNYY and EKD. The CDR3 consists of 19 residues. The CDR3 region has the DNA TGTGCCTGTGACGTACTGGGGGATACTTCCTCCTGGGACACCCGACAGATGTTTTTC. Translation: CACDVLGDTSSWDTRQMFF.